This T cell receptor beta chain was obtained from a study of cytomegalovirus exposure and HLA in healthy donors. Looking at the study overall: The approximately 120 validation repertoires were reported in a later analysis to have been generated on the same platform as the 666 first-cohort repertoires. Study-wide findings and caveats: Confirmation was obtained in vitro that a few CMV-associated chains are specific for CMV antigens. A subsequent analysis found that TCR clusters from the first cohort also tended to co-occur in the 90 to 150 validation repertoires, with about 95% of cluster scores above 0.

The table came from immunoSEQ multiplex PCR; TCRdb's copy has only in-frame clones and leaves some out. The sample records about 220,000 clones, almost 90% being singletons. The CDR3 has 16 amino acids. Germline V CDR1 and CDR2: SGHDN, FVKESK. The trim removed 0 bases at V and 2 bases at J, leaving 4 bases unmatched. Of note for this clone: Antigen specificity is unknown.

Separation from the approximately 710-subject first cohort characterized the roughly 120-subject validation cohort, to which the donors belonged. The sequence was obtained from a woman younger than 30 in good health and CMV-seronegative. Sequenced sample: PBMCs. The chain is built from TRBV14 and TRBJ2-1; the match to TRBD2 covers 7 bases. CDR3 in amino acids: CASSQESGNPYNEQFF. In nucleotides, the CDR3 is TGTGCCAGCAGCCAAGAAAGCGGGAATCCCTACAATGAGCAGTTCTTC.